This T cell receptor (beta chain) was recorded in a study of spatial heterogeneity in lung cancer. Study-level information: Where they were available, follow-up PBMC samples were sequenced, at a median of approximately 2 years after resection.

A unique molecular identifier was carried by every single TCR cDNA molecule. TCRdb fed the 5' RACE reads into MiXCR, producing one record per CDR3 protein. This sample has tens of thousands of distinct CDR3 sequences, with 8.5% to 10% found just once. As concerns this clonotype: The antigen remains unidentified.

Germline V gene lookup returns CDR1 DFQATT and CDR2 SNEGSKA (reference sequence). V gave up 6 bases and J gave up 5 bases; unmatched junction bases: 5. This CDR3 region has 12 residues. Regarding time point: blood at routine non-recurrence follow-up after resection. No cells were sorted before sequencing. The whole RNA sequenced was extracted from tumor, nontumor lung or frozen PBMC. Whole-study results and caveats: Blood carried ubiquitous expanded tumor TCRs more at resection than follow-up.

Here the sequenced sample was PBMCs, taken at follow-up. The clonotype comes from a male donor with early-stage non-small cell lung cancer. The genes are TRBV20-1 and TRBJ2-5; 8 nucleotides match TRBD2. This CDR3 is CSALGLVETQYF. The CDR3 DNA follows: TGCAGTGCCCTGGGACTAGTGGAGACCCAGTACTTC.